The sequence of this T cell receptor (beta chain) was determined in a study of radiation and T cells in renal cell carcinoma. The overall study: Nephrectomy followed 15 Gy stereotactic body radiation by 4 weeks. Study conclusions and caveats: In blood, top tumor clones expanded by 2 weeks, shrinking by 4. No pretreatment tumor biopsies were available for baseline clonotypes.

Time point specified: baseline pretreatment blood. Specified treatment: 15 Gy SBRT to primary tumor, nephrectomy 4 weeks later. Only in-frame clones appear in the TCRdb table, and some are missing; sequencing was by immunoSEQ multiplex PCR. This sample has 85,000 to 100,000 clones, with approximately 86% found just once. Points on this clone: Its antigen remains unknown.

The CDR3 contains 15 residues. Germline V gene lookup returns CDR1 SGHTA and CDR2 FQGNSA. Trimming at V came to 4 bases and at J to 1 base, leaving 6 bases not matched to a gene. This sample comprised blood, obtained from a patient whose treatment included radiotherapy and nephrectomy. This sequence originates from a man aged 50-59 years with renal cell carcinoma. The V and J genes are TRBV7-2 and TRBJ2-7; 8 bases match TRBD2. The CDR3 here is CASSSSSGRSYEQYF. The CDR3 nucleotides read TGTGCCAGCAGCTCCTCAAGCGGGAGATCCTACGAGCAGTACTTC.